This entry lists 16 T cell receptor beta chains sequenced from one sample in a study of CD8 T cells in Susac syndrome. Random hexamers were used to reverse transcribe the RNA input (about 0.5 to 1 ug). One entry per CDR3 protein results from TCRdb running MiXCR on the immunoSEQ multiplex PCR reads. The sample consists of a few hundred thousand distinct CDR3 sequences, around 85% of them appearing once. Sequenced: CD8+ T cells from PBMCs. All receptors come from a human donor with multiple sclerosis.

The chain couples TRBV7-2 to TRBJ2-3; 7 positions agree with TRBD2. The CDR3 spans 16 residues. Germline V gives CDR1 SGHTA, CDR2 FQGNSA. The V and J ends lost 5 bases and 4 bases, in that order; junction bases with no gene match: 12. The CDR3 coding sequence is TGTGCCAGCAGCAGAGAACTAGCGCTACCACCAGATACGCAGTATTTT. Residues: CASSRELALPPDTQYF. Combining the CDR3 with reference TRBV7-2 and TRBJ2-3 gives the whole variable domain GAGVSQSPSNKVTEKGKDVELRCDPISGHTALYWYRQSLGQGLEFLIYFQGNSAPDKSGLPSDRFSAERTGGSVSTLTIQRTQQEDSAVYLCASSRELALPPDTQYFGPGTRLTVL.

This chain links TRBV6-2 or TRBV6-3 with TRBJ2-2; 12 bases line up with TRBD2. Germline V gene data show CDR1 as MNHEY and CDR2 as SVGEGT. The CDR3 spans 17 residues. Losses at the gene ends were 2 bases for V and 2 bases for J; bases not matched to a gene: 3. CDR3 DNA: TGTGCCAGCAGTTACCTAGCGGGAGGGCAAAACACCGGGGAGCTGTTTTTT. This encodes CASSYLAGGQNTGELFF.

The V call is TRBV28, the J call TRBJ2-2, with 10 bases that match TRBD1. The CDR3 loop spans 16 amino acids. J gave up 7 bases and V 6 bases, and 11 bases lay outside the gene matches. Germline lookup yields CDR1 MDHEN and CDR2 SYDVKM. CDR3 DNA sequence: TGTGCCAGCAGCCATGGACAGGGGGAAATGGGCGGGGAGCTGTTTTTT. As protein: CASSHGQGEMGGELFF.

The chain recombines TRBV11-2 with TRBJ2-7; 8 nucleotides line up with TRBD1. Germline CDR1 SGHAT, CDR2 FQNNGV. V lost 5 bases to trimming and J lost 4 bases; unmatched junction nucleotides: 10. The length of the CDR3 is 15 residues. The CDR3 here is CASSIGRGPGYEQYF. The CDR3, as DNA: TGTGCCAGCAGCATCGGCAGGGGGCCAGGGTACGAGCAGTACTTC.

The gene calls are TRBV12-3 or TRBV12-4 and TRBJ2-6; perhaps D is TRBD1 or TRBD2 (5 bases each). V lost 5 bases and J lost 0, with 23 bases in between. CDR3 length: 20 amino acids. The CDR3 spells CASSQIGTSTSPSGANVLTF. CDR3 nucleotide sequence: TGTGCCAGCAGTCAAATAGGGACCTCTACATCCCCCTCTGGGGCCAACGTCCTGACTTTC.

This chain uses TRBV19 with TRBJ1-1; TRBD1 might be the D (6 bases). The germline V and J ends were trimmed by 5 bases and 4 bases, with 17 bases remaining between them. The germline CDR1 and CDR2 sequences are LNHDA and SQIVND (reference sequence). This CDR3 is 15 amino acids long. CDR3 coding DNA: TGTGCCAGTAGTCCCCACAGGGAAGTATCCACTGAAGCTTTCTTT. It specifies CASSPHREVSTEAFF.

The chain combines TRBV30 with TRBJ2-1; TRBD2 aligns across 10 bases. The CDR3 length is 13 residues. J was trimmed by 10 bases and V by 0 bases; bases with no gene match: 3. Germline CDR1 and CDR2: GTSNPN and SVGIG (reference sequence). The CDR3 is CAWSVQLAGEQFF. The DNA for the CDR3 is TGTGCCTGGAGTGTACAACTAGCGGGGGAGCAGTTCTTC.

J is TRBJ2-5 and V is TRBV4-3, with 8 positions matching TRBD2. Germline CDR1 reads LGHNA; CDR2 reads YSLEER. J was trimmed by 3 bases and V by 0 bases; bases with no gene match: 9. The CDR3 has 17 amino acids. CDR3 region: CASSQDMGTAGEETQYF. CDR3 sequence (DNA): TGCGCCAGCAGCCAAGATATGGGAACAGCGGGAGAAGAGACCCAGTACTTC.

The CDR3 loop reads CASSYMRGVGEQYF. DNA for the CDR3: TGTGCCAGCAGTTACATGCGGGGGGTGGGAGAGCAGTACTTC. V is TRBV6-5 and J is TRBJ2-7; TRBD2 matches 8 bases. The CDR3 has 14 amino acids. Germline V gene lookup returns CDR1 MNHEY and CDR2 SVGAGI. V lost 2 bases, J lost 7 bases, and 7 bases stayed unmatched.

This clonotype has a handful of counts. The gene calls are TRBV4-3 and TRBJ2-7; 10 positions agree with TRBD2. In germline, CDR1 is LGHNA, CDR2 YSLEER. V lost 0 bases, J lost 0 bases, and 11 bases stayed unmatched. The length of the CDR3 is 19 residues. CDR3 DNA sequence: TGCGCCAGCAGCCAAGACAGTCTAGCGGGAGCCCCGGGCTCCTACGAGCAGTACTTC. Its protein product is CASSQDSLAGAPGSYEQYF.

V usage is TRBV28 and J usage is TRBJ2-1; 8 bases match TRBD1. The V gene end was trimmed by 6 bases and the J gene end by 5 bases; junction bases not matched to a gene: 6. Germline CDR1 reads MDHEN; CDR2 reads SYDVKM. This CDR3 has 14 residues. The CDR3 bases are TGTGCCAGCAGCTGGACAGGGAGCCACAATGAGCAGTTCTTC. Translating it yields CASSWTGSHNEQFF.

The J gene is TRBJ2-7, the V gene TRBV6-5; D not certain. The CDR3 runs to 14 residues. V lost 0 bases and J lost 1, with 7 bases in between. Germline lookup yields CDR1 MNHEY and CDR2 SVGAGI. CDR3 protein: CASSYSDGSYEQYF. CDR3 nucleotide sequence: TGTGCCAGCAGTTACTCGGACGGATCCTACGAGCAGTACTTC.

The chain couples TRBV19 to TRBJ1-1; 8 bases line up with TRBD1. CDR1 LNHDA and CDR2 SQIVND come from the germline V gene (reference sequence). The CDR3 length is 15 residues. V gave up 7 bases and J gave up 0 bases; unmatched junction bases: 7. CDR3 bases: TGTGCCAGTACCCTCCCGACAGGGGTGAACACTGAAGCTTTCTTT. Its protein is CASTLPTGVNTEAFF.

V and J are TRBV5-4 and TRBJ2-2; D is unresolved. Trimming left V 6 bases short and J 7 bases short, with 10 bases between. The CDR3 covers 12 residues. Per germline, CDR1 SGHNT and CDR2 YYREEE (reference sequence). The CDR3 DNA is TGTGCCAGCAACTCGTATAGCGGGGAGCTGTTTTTT. This sequence encodes CASNSYSGELFF.

The genes are TRBV6-6 and TRBJ2-7; TRBD1 matches 8 bases. Trimming cost V 8 bases and J 5 bases; bases outside gene matches: 8. CDR3 length: 13 amino acids. Germline loops: CDR1 MNHNY, CDR2 SVGAGI (reference sequence). The CDR3 nucleotides read TGTGCCAGCCGGACAGGGTTTAAGGACGAGCAGTACTTC. This codes for CASRTGFKDEQYF.

The J gene is TRBJ2-7, the V gene TRBV9; TRBD1 might be the D (5 bases). The V end lost 0 bases, the J end lost 6 bases, and 13 bases lay between the germline ends. In germline, CDR1 is SGDLS, CDR2 YYNGEE. CDR3 size: 14 residues. The DNA for the CDR3 is TGTGCCAGCAGCGTAGGGCCGCAGGGCTCCGAGCAGTACTTC. Its translation: CASSVGPQGSEQYF. The variable domain in full, completed from reference TRBV9 and TRBJ2-7, reads DSGVTQTPKHLITATGQRVTLRCSPRSGDLSVYWYQQSLDQGLQFLIQYYNGEERAKGNILERFSAQQFPDLHSELNLSSLELGDSALYFCASSVGPQGSEQYFGPGTRLTVT.